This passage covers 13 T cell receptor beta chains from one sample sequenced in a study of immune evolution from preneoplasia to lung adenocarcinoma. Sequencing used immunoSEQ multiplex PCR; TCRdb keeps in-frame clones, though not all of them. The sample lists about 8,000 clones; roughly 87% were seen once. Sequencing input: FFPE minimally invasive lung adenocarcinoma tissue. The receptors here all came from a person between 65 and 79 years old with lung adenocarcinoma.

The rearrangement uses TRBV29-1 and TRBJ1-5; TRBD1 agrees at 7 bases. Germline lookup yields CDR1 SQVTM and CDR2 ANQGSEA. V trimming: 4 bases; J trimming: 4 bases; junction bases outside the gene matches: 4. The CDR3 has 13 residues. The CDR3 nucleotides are TGCAGCGTTGGACAGGGCGGTAATCAGCCCCAGCATTTT. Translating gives CSVGQGGNQPQHF. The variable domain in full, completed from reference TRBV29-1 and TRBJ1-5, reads SAVISQKPSRDICQRGTSLTIQCQVDSQVTMMFWYRQQPGQSLTLIATANQGSEATYESGFVIDKFPISRPNLTFSTLTVSNMSPEDSSIYLCSVGQGGNQPQHFGDGTRLSIL.

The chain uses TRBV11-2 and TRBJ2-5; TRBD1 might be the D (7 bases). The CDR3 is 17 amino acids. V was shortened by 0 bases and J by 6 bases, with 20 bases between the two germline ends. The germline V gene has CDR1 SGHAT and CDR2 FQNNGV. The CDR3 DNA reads TGTGCCAGCAGCTTAGATCGAGGAGGGGGCGCTGGTAAGACCCAGTACTTC. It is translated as CASSLDRGGGAGKTQYF. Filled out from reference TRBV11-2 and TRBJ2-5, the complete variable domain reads EAGVAQSPRYKIIEKRQSVAFWCNPISGHATLYWYQQILGQGPKLLIQFQNNGVVDDSQLPKDRFSAERLKGVDSTLKIQPAKLEDSAVYLCASSLDRGGGAGKTQYFGPGTRLLVL.

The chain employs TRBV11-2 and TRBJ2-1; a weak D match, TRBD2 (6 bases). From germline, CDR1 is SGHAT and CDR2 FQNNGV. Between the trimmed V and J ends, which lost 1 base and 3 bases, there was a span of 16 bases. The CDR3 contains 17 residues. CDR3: CASSLVSGDGFYNEQFF. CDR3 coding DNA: TGTGCCAGCAGCTTAGTTTCGGGGGACGGATTCTACAATGAGCAGTTCTTC.

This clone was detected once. CDR3 protein: CASSSTGTVNTEAFF. As DNA, the CDR3 is TGCGCCAGCAGCAGCACCGGGACAGTGAACACTGAAGCTTTCTTT. The gene calls are TRBV5-1 and TRBJ1-1; 7 nucleotides align to TRBD1. V dropped 4 bases and J dropped 0; count of bases not matched to a gene: 6. The CDR3 runs to 15 residues. Germline V gene sequence: CDR1 SGHRS, CDR2 YFSETQ.

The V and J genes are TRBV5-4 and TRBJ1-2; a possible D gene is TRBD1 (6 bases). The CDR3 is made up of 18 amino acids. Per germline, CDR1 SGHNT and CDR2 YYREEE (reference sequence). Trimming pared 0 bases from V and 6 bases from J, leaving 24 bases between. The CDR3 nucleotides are TGTGCCAGCAGCTTGGCCCCGGGACCGCTGAGGGGGATCGATGGCTACACCTTC. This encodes CASSLAPGPLRGIDGYTF.

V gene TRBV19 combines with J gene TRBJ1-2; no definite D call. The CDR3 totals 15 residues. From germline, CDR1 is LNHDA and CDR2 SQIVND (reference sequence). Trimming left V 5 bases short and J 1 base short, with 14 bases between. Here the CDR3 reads CASSVQASLNYGYTF. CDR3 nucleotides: TGTGCCAGTAGTGTGCAGGCCAGCCTTAACTATGGCTACACCTTC.

The CDR3 DNA sequence: TGCGCCAGCATAGGACAGGGGAGCAATCAGCCCCAGCATTTT. Translated: CASIGQGSNQPQHF. This chain connects TRBV10-1 to TRBJ1-5; 9 bases fit TRBD1. The V segment lost 7 bases and the J segment 1 base; nucleotides outside the gene matches: 2. Germline V CDR1 and CDR2: WNHNN, SYGVQD (reference sequence). The CDR3 sequence is 14 residues long.

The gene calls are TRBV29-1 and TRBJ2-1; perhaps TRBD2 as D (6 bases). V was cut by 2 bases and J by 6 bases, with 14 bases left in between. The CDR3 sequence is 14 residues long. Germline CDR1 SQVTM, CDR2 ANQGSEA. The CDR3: CSVERDGSSNEQFF. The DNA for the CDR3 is TGCAGCGTTGAACGGGACGGGAGTAGCAATGAGCAGTTCTTC.

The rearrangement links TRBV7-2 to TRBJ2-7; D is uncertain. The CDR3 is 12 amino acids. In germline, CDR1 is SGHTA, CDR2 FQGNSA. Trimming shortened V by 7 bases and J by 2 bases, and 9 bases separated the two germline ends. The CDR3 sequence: CASTRDAYEQYF. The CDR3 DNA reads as TGTGCCAGCACCCGAGATGCCTACGAGCAGTACTTC.

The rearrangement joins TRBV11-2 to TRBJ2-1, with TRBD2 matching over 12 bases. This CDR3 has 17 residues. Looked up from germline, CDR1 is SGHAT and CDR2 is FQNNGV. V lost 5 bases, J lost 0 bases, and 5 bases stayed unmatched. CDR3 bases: TGTGCCAGCAGCGATACTAGCGGGAGGAGCTCCTACAATGAGCAGTTCTTC. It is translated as CASSDTSGRSSYNEQFF.

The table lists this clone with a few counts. Here the CDR3 reads CASSAMGGELFF. The CDR3 nucleotides read TGTGCCAGCAGCGCTATGGGCGGGGAGCTGTTTTTT. This sequence joins TRBV9 and TRBJ2-2, with D unresolved. This CDR3 contains 12 residues. The V gene lost 3 bases and the J gene lost 7 bases, with 7 bases spanning the gap. The germline gives CDR1 SGDLS, CDR2 YYNGEE. Full variable domain (outside the CDR3, taken from reference TRBV9 and TRBJ2-2): DSGVTQTPKHLITATGQRVTLRCSPRSGDLSVYWYQQSLDQGLQFLIQYYNGEERAKGNILERFSAQQFPDLHSELNLSSLELGDSALYFCASSAMGGELFFGEGSRLTVL.

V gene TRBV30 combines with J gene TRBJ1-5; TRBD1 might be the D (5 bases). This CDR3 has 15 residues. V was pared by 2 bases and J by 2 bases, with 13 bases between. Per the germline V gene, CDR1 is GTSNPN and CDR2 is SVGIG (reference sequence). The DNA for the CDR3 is TGTGCCTGGAGTCCGACAGCATGGGGCAATCAGCCCCAGCATTTT. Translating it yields CAWSPTAWGNQPQHF. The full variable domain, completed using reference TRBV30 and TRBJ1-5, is SQTIHQWPATLVQPVGSPLSLECTVEGTSNPNLYWYRQAAGRGLQLLFYSVGIGQISSEVPQNLSASRPQDRQFILSSKKLLLSDSGFYLCAWSPTAWGNQPQHFGDGTRLSIL.

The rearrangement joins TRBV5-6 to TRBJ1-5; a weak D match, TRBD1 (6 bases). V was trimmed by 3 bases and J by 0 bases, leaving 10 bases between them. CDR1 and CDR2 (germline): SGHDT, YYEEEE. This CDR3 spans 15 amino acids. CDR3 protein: CASSWRGNSNQPQHF. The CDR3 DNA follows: TGTGCCAGCAGCTGGAGGGGGAATAGCAATCAGCCCCAGCATTTT.